One sample yielded the 14 T cell receptor beta chains listed below, sequenced in a study of T cell repertoires in cytomegalovirus infection. Their target antigens are unknown. MiXCR was run by TCRdb on the reads, yielding one entry per CDR3 protein. The sample includes 450,000 to 650,000 distinct CDR3 sequences, roughly 43% of them seen just once. The specimen comprised cultured PBMCs, sampled from culture after CMV antigen stimulation. The receptor source for this set is a human donor in good health (CMV status not recorded). Some clones in this sample may be carry-over from other donors' samples.

This chain links TRBV6-1 with TRBJ2-7; D unresolved. In germline, CDR1 is MNHNS, CDR2 SASEGT. CDR3 length equals 13 residues. Trimming took 6 bases from V and 8 from J, leaving 17 bases between them. As DNA, the CDR3 is TGTGCCAGCAGCTTCCCACCTTCCACCCAGCAGTACTTC. It codes for CASSFPPSTQQYF.

This clonotype was observed a handful of times. The chain links TRBV7-2 to TRBJ2-7, with D hard to call. The CDR3 runs 13 residues. V lost 5 bases and J 7 bases, leaving 15 bases between the germline ends. Looked up from germline, CDR1 is SGHTA and CDR2 is FQGNSA. In DNA form, the CDR3 reads TGTGCCAGCAGCCGAACCCGCGGAGAAGAGCAGTACTTC. This sequence encodes CASSRTRGEEQYF.

CDR3 sequence: CASSLAGRALWETQYF. The DNA of the CDR3 is TGTGCCAGCAGCTTGGCCGGGCGGGCCCTATGGGAGACCCAGTACTTC. J is TRBJ2-5 and V is TRBV5-4; possibly TRBD2 for D (5 bases). Trimming pared 0 bases from V and 5 bases from J, leaving 17 bases between. The CDR3 sequence is 16 residues long. CDR1 and CDR2 (germline): SGHNT, YYREEE (reference sequence).

This clonotype was seen only a few times. The chain uses TRBV6-2 or TRBV6-3 and TRBJ2-7; 9 positions agree with TRBD2. The trim removed 8 bases at V and 0 bases at J, leaving 2 bases unmatched. The CDR3 loop spans 13 amino acids. CDR1 is MNHEY and CDR2 is SVGEGT in the germline V gene. For the CDR3, the DNA is TGTGCCAGCCAACTAGCGGGCTCCTACGAGCAGTACTTC. Translation gives CASQLAGSYEQYF.

This sequence joins TRBV7-9 and TRBJ1-1, with a possible D match to TRBD1 (5 bases). CDR3 length: 15 amino acids. Germline assignment: CDR1 SEHNR and CDR2 FQNEAQ (reference sequence). Trimming took 0 bases from V and 4 from J, leaving 12 bases between them. CDR3 DNA sequence: TGTGCCAGCAGCTTAGCGGATCCAGGGACCACTGAAGCTTTCTTT. It encodes CASSLADPGTTEAFF.

V is TRBV6-1 and J is TRBJ2-3, with D possibly TRBD2 on 5 matching bases. CDR1 and CDR2 (germline): MNHNS, SASEGT. The CDR3 totals 15 residues. Trimming removed 5 bases at V and 1 base at J, with 13 bases between. As DNA, the CDR3 is TGTGCCAGCAGTTTTGGGGAGATGCGCACAGATACGCAGTATTTT. This sequence encodes CASSFGEMRTDTQYF.

The chain carries TRBV29-1 and TRBJ2-7; D possibly corresponds to TRBD2 (5 bases). This CDR3 spans 13 amino acids. Trimming removed 8 bases from V and 3 bases from J, with 17 bases in between. The germline V gene has CDR1 SQVTM and CDR2 ANQGSEA. The CDR3 nucleotides are TGCAGCCACGGGCCCGGGGTAGGCTACGAGCAGTACTTC. Translation: CSHGPGVGYEQYF.

This clonotype was observed a few times. V usage is TRBV7-2 and J usage is TRBJ2-1; 7 nucleotides line up with TRBD1. The CDR3 runs 15 residues. With 4 bases clipped from V and 8 bases from J, the junction kept 11 bases outside the gene matches. Germline loops: CDR1 SGHTA, CDR2 FQGNSA. The CDR3 DNA is TGTGCCAGCAGCTCTGATCCTGACAGGGCCTATGAGCAGTTCTTC. As protein: CASSSDPDRAYEQFF.

This clonotype was seen more than once but under ten times. The gene calls are TRBV5-1 and TRBJ2-1; 9 bases are shared with TRBD2. The CDR3 length is 15 residues. Germline trimming cut 0 bases from V and 6 bases from J; bases unmatched to any gene: 4. Per the germline V gene, CDR1 is SGHRS and CDR2 is YFSETQ. The CDR3 DNA reads TGCGCCAGCAGCTTGGAAGGACTAGCGATCAATGAGCAGTTCTTC. Protein: CASSLEGLAINEQFF. The full variable domain, with the rest looked up from reference TRBV5-1 and TRBJ2-1, is KAGVTQTPRYLIKTRGQQVTLSCSPISGHRSVSWYQQTPGQGLQFLFEYFSETQRNKGNFPGRFSGRQFSNSRSEMNVSTLELGDSALYLCASSLEGLAINEQFFGPGTRLTVL.

This clonotype was seen once. The V gene is TRBV28, the J gene TRBJ1-2, with D uncertain. The CDR3 runs 13 residues. The V gene lost 3 bases and the J gene lost 6 bases, with 11 bases spanning the gap. Germline CDR1 and CDR2: MDHEN and SYDVKM. DNA for the CDR3: TGTGCCAGCAGTTTGGCGTATTCTGATGGCTACACCTTC. Translating gives CASSLAYSDGYTF.

There are many counts of this clonotype. This chain connects TRBV7-2 to TRBJ1-5; 8 nucleotides align to TRBD1. This CDR3 has 15 residues. The V gene end was trimmed by 4 bases and the J gene end by 5 bases; junction bases not matched to a gene: 7. Germline V gives CDR1 SGHTA, CDR2 FQGNSA. DNA for the CDR3: TGTGCCAGCAGCTCTGACGGGACAGGTTATCAGCCCCAGCATTTT. This sequence encodes CASSSDGTGYQPQHF.

The rearrangement joins TRBV7-2 to TRBJ2-3, with 8 bases fitting TRBD2. Per germline, CDR1 SGHTA and CDR2 FQGNSA. V lost 5 bases and J lost 8; bases outside the gene matches: 27. The CDR3 is 20 residues long. This CDR3 is CASSARASGRSPPTRATQYF. The DNA for the CDR3 is TGTGCCAGCAGCGCGCGCGCTAGCGGGCGGTCCCCCCCCACACGGGCTACGCAGTATTTT.

This chain links TRBV6-1 with TRBJ1-6; no clear D gene. V shed 7 bases and J shed 10 bases, with 20 bases lying between them. The CDR3 runs to 15 residues. Germline assignment: CDR1 MNHNS and CDR2 SASEGT. The CDR3 is CASKRDEGSNSPLHF. CDR3 sequence (DNA): TGTGCCAGCAAACGAGACGAGGGATCGAACTCACCCCTCCACTTT.

The CDR3 coding sequence is TGTGCCAGCAGTTCATTCCTCGTCGAGCAGTACTTC. This translates into CASSSFLVEQYF. This chain connects TRBV6-2 or TRBV6-3 to TRBJ2-7, with D hard to call. Germline V gene sequence: CDR1 MNHEY, CDR2 SVGEGT. The CDR3 is 12 amino acids. Trimming removed 4 bases at V and 6 bases at J, with 10 bases between.